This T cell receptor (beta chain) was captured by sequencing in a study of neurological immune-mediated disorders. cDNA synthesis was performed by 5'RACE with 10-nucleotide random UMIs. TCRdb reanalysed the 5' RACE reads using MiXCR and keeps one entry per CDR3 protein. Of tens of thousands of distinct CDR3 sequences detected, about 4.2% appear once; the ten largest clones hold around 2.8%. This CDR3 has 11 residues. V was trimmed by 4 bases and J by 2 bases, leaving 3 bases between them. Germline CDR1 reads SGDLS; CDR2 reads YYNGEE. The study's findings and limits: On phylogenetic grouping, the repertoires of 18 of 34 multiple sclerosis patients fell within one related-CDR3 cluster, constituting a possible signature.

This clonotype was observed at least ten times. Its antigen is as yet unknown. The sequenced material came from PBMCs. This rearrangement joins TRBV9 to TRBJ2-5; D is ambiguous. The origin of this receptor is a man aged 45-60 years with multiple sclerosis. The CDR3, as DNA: TGTGCCAGCAGCTCGCAAGAGACCCAGTACTTC. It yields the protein CASSSQETQYF. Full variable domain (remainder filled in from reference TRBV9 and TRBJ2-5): DSGVTQTPKHLITATGQRVTLRCSPRSGDLSVYWYQQSLDQGLQFLIQYYNGEERAKGNILERFSAQQFPDLHSELNLSSLELGDSALYFCASSSQETQYFGPGTRLLVL.